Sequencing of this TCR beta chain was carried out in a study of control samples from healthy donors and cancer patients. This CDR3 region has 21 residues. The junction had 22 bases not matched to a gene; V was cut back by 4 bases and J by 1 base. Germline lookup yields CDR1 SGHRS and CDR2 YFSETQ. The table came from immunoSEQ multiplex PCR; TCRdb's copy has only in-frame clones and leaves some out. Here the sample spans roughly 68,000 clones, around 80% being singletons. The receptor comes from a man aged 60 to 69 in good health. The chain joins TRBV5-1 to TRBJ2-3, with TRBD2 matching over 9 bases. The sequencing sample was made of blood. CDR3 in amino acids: CASSPRPLGIAGAARTDTQYF. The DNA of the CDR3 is TGCGCCAGCAGCCCCCGCCCCCTGGGGATAGCGGGAGCGGCCCGCACAGATACGCAGTATTTT.